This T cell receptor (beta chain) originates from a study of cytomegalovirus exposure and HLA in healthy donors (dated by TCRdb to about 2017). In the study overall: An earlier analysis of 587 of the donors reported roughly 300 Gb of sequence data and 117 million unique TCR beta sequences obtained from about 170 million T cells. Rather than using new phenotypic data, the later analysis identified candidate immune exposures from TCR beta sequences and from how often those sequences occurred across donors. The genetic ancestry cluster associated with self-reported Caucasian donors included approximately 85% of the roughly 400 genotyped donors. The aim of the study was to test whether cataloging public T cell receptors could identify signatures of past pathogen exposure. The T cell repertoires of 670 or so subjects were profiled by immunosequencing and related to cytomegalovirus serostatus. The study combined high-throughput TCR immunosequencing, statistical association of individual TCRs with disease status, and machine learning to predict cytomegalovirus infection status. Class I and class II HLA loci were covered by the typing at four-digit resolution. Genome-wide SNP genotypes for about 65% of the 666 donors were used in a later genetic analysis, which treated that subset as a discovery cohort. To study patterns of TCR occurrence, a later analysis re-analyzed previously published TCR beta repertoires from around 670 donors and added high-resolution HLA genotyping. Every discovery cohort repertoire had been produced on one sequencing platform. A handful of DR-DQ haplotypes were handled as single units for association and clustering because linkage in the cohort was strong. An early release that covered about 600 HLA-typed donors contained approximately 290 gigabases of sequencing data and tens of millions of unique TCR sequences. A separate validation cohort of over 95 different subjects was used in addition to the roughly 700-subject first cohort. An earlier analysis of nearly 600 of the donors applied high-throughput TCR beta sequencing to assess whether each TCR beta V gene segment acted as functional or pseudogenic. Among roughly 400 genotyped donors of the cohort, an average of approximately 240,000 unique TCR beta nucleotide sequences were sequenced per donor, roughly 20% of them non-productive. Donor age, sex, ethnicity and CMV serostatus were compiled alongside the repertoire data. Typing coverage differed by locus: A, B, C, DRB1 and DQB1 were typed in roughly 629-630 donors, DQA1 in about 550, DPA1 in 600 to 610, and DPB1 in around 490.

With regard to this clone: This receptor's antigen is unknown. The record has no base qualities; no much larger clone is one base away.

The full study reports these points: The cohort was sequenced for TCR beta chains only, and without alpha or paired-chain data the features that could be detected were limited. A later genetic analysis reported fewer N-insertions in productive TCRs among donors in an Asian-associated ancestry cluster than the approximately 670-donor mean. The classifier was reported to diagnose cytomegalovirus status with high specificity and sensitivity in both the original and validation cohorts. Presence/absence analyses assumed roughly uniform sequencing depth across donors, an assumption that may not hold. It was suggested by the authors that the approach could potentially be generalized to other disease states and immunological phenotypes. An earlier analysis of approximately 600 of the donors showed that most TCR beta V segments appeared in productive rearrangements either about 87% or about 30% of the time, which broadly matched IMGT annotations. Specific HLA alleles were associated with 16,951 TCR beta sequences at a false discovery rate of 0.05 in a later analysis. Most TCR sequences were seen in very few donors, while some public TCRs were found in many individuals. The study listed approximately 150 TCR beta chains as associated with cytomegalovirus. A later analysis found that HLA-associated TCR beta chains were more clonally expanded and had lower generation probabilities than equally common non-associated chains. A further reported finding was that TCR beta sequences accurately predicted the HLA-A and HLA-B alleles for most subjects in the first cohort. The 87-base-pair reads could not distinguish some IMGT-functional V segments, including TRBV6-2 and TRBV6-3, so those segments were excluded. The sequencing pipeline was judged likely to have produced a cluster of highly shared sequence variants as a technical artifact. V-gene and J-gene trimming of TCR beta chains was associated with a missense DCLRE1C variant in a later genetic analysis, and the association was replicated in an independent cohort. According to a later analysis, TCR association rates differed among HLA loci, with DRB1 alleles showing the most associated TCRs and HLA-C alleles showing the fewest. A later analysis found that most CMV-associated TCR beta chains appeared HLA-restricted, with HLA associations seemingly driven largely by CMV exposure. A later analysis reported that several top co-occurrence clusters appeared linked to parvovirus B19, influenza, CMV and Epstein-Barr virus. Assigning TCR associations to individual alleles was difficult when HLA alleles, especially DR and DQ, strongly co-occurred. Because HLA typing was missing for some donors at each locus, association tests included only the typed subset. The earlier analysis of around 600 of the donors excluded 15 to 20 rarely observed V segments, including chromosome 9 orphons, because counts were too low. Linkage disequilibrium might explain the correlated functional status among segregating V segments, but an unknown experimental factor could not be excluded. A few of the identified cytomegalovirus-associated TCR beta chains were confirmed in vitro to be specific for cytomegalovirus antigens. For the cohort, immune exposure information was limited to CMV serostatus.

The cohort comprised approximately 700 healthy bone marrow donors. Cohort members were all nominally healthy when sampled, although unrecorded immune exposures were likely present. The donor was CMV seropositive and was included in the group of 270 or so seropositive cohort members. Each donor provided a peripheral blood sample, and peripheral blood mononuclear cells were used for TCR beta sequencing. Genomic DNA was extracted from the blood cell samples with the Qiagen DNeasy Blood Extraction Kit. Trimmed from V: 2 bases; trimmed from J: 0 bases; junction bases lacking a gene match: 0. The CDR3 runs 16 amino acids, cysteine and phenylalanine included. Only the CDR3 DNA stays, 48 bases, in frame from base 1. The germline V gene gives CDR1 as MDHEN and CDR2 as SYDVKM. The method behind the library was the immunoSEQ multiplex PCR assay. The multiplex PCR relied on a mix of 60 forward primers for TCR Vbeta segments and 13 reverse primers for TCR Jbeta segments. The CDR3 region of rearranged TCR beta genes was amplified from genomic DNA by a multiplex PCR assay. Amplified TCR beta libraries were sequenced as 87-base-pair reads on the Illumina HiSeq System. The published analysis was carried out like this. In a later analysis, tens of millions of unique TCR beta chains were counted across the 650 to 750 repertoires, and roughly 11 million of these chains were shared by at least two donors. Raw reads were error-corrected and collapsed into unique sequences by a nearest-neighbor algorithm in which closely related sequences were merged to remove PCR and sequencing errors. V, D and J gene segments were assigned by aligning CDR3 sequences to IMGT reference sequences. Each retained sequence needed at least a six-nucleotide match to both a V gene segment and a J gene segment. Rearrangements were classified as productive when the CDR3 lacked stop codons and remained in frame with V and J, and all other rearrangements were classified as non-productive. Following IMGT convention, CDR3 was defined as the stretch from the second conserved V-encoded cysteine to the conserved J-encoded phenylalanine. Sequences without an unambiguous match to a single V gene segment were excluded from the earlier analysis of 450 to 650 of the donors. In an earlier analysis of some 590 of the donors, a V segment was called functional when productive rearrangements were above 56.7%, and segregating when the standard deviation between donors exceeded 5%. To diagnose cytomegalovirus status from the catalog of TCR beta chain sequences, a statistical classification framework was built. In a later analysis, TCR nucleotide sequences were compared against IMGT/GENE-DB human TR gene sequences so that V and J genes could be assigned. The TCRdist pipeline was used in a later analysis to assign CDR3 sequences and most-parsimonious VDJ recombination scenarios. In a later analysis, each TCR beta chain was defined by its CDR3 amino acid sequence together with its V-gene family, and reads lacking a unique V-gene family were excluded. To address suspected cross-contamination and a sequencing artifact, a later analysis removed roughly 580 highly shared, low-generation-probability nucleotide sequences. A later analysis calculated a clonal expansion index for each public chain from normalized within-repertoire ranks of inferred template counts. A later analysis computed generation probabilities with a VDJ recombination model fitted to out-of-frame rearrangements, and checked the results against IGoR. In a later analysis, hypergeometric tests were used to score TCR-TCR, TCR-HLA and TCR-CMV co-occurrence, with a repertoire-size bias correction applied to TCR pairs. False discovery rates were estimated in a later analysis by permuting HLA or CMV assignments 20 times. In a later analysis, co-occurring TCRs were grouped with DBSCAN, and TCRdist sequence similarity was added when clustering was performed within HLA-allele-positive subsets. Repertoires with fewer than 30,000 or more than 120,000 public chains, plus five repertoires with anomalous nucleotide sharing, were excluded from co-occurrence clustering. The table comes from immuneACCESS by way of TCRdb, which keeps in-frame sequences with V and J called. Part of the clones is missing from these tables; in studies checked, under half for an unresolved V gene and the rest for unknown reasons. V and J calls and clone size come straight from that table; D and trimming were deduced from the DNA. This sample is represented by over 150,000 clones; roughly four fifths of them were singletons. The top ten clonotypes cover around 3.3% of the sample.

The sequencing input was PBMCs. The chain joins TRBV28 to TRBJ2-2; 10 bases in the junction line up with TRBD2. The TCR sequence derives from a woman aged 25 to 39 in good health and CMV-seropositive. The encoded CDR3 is CASSLTSGTNTGELFF. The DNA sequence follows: TGTGCCAGCAGTTTAACTAGCGGGACGAACACCGGGGAGCTGTTTTTT.